These 13 T cell receptor beta chains were all obtained from the same sample, sequenced in a study of T cell repertoires in cytomegalovirus infection. TCRdb fed the reads into MiXCR, producing one record per CDR3 protein. The data contain 200,000 or so distinct CDR3 sequences, roughly 27% of them singletons. Sequences were obtained from PBMCs. The receptors were gathered from a human donor in good health (CMV status not recorded). Some clones in this sample may be carry-over from other donors' samples.

This chain joins TRBV30 and TRBJ2-2; maybe TRBD1 (6 bases). Trimming removed 4 bases from V and 4 bases from J, with 7 bases in between. The germline CDR1 and CDR2 sequences are GTSNPN and SVGIG (reference sequence). The CDR3 runs 12 residues. CDR3 nucleotides: TGTGCCTGGAACAGGGTCACCGGGGAGCTGTTTTTT. It translates to CAWNRVTGELFF. Using reference TRBV30 and TRBJ2-2 for the parts outside the CDR3, the full variable domain is SQTIHQWPATLVQPVGSPLSLECTVEGTSNPNLYWYRQAAGRGLQLLFYSVGIGQISSEVPQNLSASRPQDRQFILSSKKLLLSDSGFYLCAWNRVTGELFFGEGSRLTVL.

This clonotype was counted a few times. The chain carries TRBV7-9 and TRBJ2-1, with unresolved D. Germline V gene lookup returns CDR1 SEHNR and CDR2 FQNEAQ (reference sequence). The CDR3 sequence is 13 residues long. Trimming shortened V by 4 bases and J by 5 bases, and 9 bases separated the two germline ends. CDR3 in DNA: TGTGCCAGCAGCTCTGGGGATAACAATGAGCAGTTCTTC. It encodes CASSSGDNNEQFF.

The genes are TRBV4-1 and TRBJ2-5; 13 nucleotides agree with TRBD2. CDR1 MGHRA and CDR2 YSYEKL come from the germline V gene. With V trimmed by 6 bases and J by 2 bases, 15 bases remained unmatched. CDR3 length: 19 residues. CDR3: CASSQFFLTSGGIQETQYF. CDR3 nucleotide sequence: TGCGCCAGCAGTCAATTTTTTTTGACTAGCGGGGGGATTCAAGAGACCCAGTACTTC.

This clonotype has more than one count but fewer than ten. V gene TRBV12-3 or TRBV12-4 combines with J gene TRBJ2-2, with 14 nucleotides matching TRBD2. V shed 6 bases, J shed 3 bases, and the junction held 6 bases outside the gene matches. The length of the CDR3 is 17 residues. The CDR3: CASSSTSGGAYTGELFF. The CDR3 DNA reads as TGTGCCAGCAGCTCGACTAGCGGGGGGGCCTACACCGGGGAGCTGTTTTTT.

The chain links TRBV6-1 to TRBJ2-1; D is perhaps TRBD2 (5 bases). The CDR3 has 15 residues. V dropped 5 bases and J dropped 1 base, with 12 bases sitting between them. Looked up from germline, CDR1 is MNHNS and CDR2 is SASEGT. This CDR3 is CASSYGGDSYNEQFF. The CDR3 DNA is TGTGCCAGCAGTTACGGAGGAGATTCCTACAATGAGCAGTTCTTC.

V and J are TRBV7-8 and TRBJ1-5; 7 nucleotides agree with TRBD1. Germline CDR1 and CDR2: SGHVS and FQNEAQ. The CDR3 covers 16 residues. The junction had 8 bases not matched to a gene; V was cut back by 1 base and J by 5 bases. Here the CDR3 reads CASSLDDRVLYQPQHF. In DNA form, the CDR3 reads TGTGCCAGCAGCTTAGATGACAGGGTCCTATATCAGCCCCAGCATTTT.

V usage is TRBV5-1 and J usage is TRBJ2-5; D may be TRBD1 or TRBD2 (5 bases each). V dropped 4 bases and J dropped 2 bases, with 12 bases sitting between them. The CDR3 runs to 14 residues. CDR1 and CDR2 (germline): SGHRS, YFSETQ. The CDR3 sequence is CASSRGRAQETQYF. In nucleotides, the CDR3 is TGCGCCAGCAGCAGGGGACGGGCGCAAGAGACCCAGTACTTC.

This sequence joins TRBV7-2 and TRBJ1-5; 7 bases map to TRBD1. The J segment lost 0 bases and the V segment lost 6 bases, leaving 5 bases of the junction unmatched. The CDR3 has 15 residues. Germline CDR1 reads SGHTA; CDR2 reads FQGNSA. The CDR3 region is CASRQAGGSNQPQHF. Written as DNA, the CDR3 is TGTGCCAGCAGGCAAGCAGGGGGTAGCAATCAGCCCCAGCATTTT.

This clonotype appeared many times. This rearrangement joins TRBV7-2 to TRBJ1-4; possible D gene TRBD1, 6 bases. This CDR3 comprises 14 residues. V lost 4 bases, J lost 5 bases, and 11 bases lay in between. Germline V CDR1 and CDR2: SGHTA, FQGNSA. The CDR3 DNA reads as TGTGCCAGCAGCTCGGGGGCGGTGAATGAAAAACTGTTTTTT. Protein sequence: CASSSGAVNEKLFF. Looking up the rest from reference TRBV7-2 and TRBJ1-4 gives the full variable domain: GAGVSQSPSNKVTEKGKDVELRCDPISGHTALYWYRQSLGQGLEFLIYFQGNSAPDKSGLPSDRFSAERTGGSVSTLTIQRTQQEDSAVYLCASSSGAVNEKLFFGSGTQLSVL.

This clonotype was detected ten times or more. This sequence joins TRBV7-3 and TRBJ1-2; D gene unclear. The CDR3 is made up of 15 amino acids. Germline-derived CDR1 and CDR2 are SGHTA and FQGTGA. Trimming left V 3 bases short and J 0 bases short, with 11 bases between. CDR3: CASSLNSVTNYGYTF. The CDR3 DNA follows: TGTGCCAGCAGCTTGAACAGTGTGACTAACTATGGCTACACCTTC. Drawing the rest from reference TRBV7-3 and TRBJ1-2, the complete variable domain is GAGVSQTPSNKVTEKGKYVELRCDPISGHTALYWYRQSLGQGPEFLIYFQGTGAADDSGLPNDRFFAVRPEGSVSTLKIQRTERGDSAVYLCASSLNSVTNYGYTFGSGTRLTVV.

This clonotype has more than one count but fewer than ten. The chain links TRBV7-6 to TRBJ1-2; 7 bases agree with TRBD1. After removal of 1 base from V and 8 bases from J, the junction contained 10 bases not matched to a gene. This CDR3 has 15 amino acids. Germline assignment: CDR1 SGHVS and CDR2 FNYEAQ. The CDR3 here is CASSLGTGLSGGYTF. CDR3 sequence (DNA): TGTGCCAGCAGCTTAGGGACAGGCCTTTCAGGCGGCTACACCTTC.

The chain carries TRBV19 and TRBJ1-1; D is ambiguous. The CDR3 has 13 amino acids. Germline V gene data show CDR1 as LNHDA and CDR2 as SQIVND (reference sequence). V lost 3 bases and J lost 0, with 5 bases in between. The CDR3 region has the DNA TGTGCCAGTAGTATCGTGCTGAACACTGAAGCTTTCTTT. Protein: CASSIVLNTEAFF.

The chain couples TRBV30 to TRBJ1-2; D is unresolved. Germline V gene lookup returns CDR1 GTSNPN and CDR2 SVGIG (reference sequence). The CDR3 is made up of 12 amino acids. Deletions cut 2 bases from V and 2 bases from J, with 6 bases between. The CDR3 bases are TGTGCCTGGAGTTGGGGAAACTATGGCTACACCTTC. Its protein product is CAWSWGNYGYTF.